This TCR beta chain was retrieved from a study of shared clonotypes between healthy human individuals. The protocol was immunoSEQ multiplex PCR, while the TCRdb copy is restricted to in-frame clones and leaves out a portion. Among roughly 2 million clones, 90% to 95% were seen once, and the ten largest hold 0.1% to 0.15%. The CDR3 sequence is 12 residues long. The germline V gene has CDR1 SQVTM and CDR2 ANQGSEA. V lost 7 bases, J lost 9 bases, and 8 bases stayed unmatched. Sample: naive CD4+ T cells sorted from blood. Subset specified: CD45RA+ positively selected. The rearrangement links TRBV29-1 to TRBJ1-1; 10 positions match TRBD1. The TCR comes from a man younger than 35 in good health. The CDR3 sequence: CSAAGTGEKAFF. The CDR3 DNA reads TGCAGCGCCGCCGGGACAGGGGAAAAAGCTTTCTTT.